This T cell receptor (beta chain) came from a study of T-cell memory formation after mild COVID-19 (dated by TCRdb to about 2021). For context, the study as a whole: TCR sequence clusters from the two donors were largely donor specific. In a couple of donors, T-cell clones that expanded and contracted after mild COVID-19 were tracked by sequencing TCRalpha and TCRbeta repertoires over time. The cohort was made up of two young adult volunteers, one female and one male, who were previously healthy.

On this clonotype itself: Its antigen is not yet known. There are no base qualities to consult, and no much larger clone falls within one base.

The instrument was an Illumina NovaSeq 6000. TCRalpha and TCRbeta cDNA libraries were built by 5'RACE with constant-segment primers, adding sample barcodes and unique molecular identifiers. RNA was extracted from every sample with Trizol reagent. The libraries were amplified in two PCR steps, and the second step added a second sample barcode and Illumina TruSeq adapters. The libraries were sequenced on an Illumina NovaSeq using 2 x 150 bp paired-end reads. In the original analysis: Reads were demultiplexed and collapsed into UMI-guided consensus sequences with migec v1.2.7. Using mixcr v2.1.11, the UMI consensuses were aligned to TRA and TRB V and J templates and assembled into clonotypes. Clonotypes were classified as expanded or contracted when called significant by both edgeR and NoisET, with noise models trained on biological replicates. edgeR calls used a false discovery rate-adjusted p below 0.01 and a log2 fold-change threshold of 1. PCA with hierarchical clustering of max-normalized trajectories of the 1000 most abundant clonotypes was used as exploratory dynamics analysis. Each responding clone was given a CD4 or CD8 phenotype based on the CD4+ and CD8+ repertoires, which had been sequenced separately. The raw public data were reprocessed by TCRdb itself: fastp quality trimming at Q25, MiXCR clonotype calling, in-frame beta chains only. Here each entry gathers all rows of one CDR3 protein and keeps the most common genes and DNA. What appears here as the V and J calls and clone size reflects TCRdb's work, not the paper's. In this sample the table shows around 390,000 distinct CDR3 sequences, roughly 15% of which occur a single time. The ten largest clones capture roughly 21% of the sample.

Paper-wide results and their limitations: Clones that contracted from day 15 to 85 showed balanced CD4/CD8 phenotypes, whereas a second wave of clones that expanded from day 15 to 37 leaned towards CD4+. Only a couple of mild cases were covered by the study, and larger cohorts that include severe cases with pre-infection samples were considered necessary. Contracting CD4+ clones were located mainly in the CM and EM memory subsets, whereas CD8+ clones were found to be enriched in EMRA. Some responding clones were found in pre-infection memory, which suggests that pre-existing cross-reactive memory T cells took part in the SARS-CoV-2 response. The second-wave clones that peaked on day 37 were not confirmed to be SARS-CoV-2 specific.

V gives up 1 base and J gives up 11 bases, and the segment between their germline ends measures 18 bases. Spanning cysteine to phenylalanine, the CDR3 consists of 15 amino acids. Kept here is only the CDR3 DNA, which spans 45 bases and is read in frame from base 1. The germline V gene encodes CDR1 SGHTA and CDR2 FQGNSA. Ficoll-Paque density gradient centrifugation was the method used to isolate PBMCs. The chain joins TRBV7-2 to TRBJ1-5, and possibly TRBD1, on 5 matching bases. This clonotype was obtained from a man aged 18 to 29 who had mild COVID-19 (a few samples of this study predate the infection). The sample titles of this study are shuffled in the database, so cell type and time point are left out; the donor was told from shared clones. The material sequenced was PBMCs or a T cell subset sorted from them (not recorded which). The DNA reads as follows: TGTGCCAGCAGCTTAGTAGACAGCCCCACCGGGGCCCAGCATTTT. Translated, it gives CASSLVDSPTGAQHF.